Sequencing of this TCR beta chain was carried out in a study of shared T cell receptors in the human thymus. TCRdb's table, derived via immunoSEQ multiplex PCR, lists solely in-frame clones and lacks some. The data hold hundreds of thousands of clones, with about 90% observed a single time. CDR1 and CDR2 from the germline V gene are MNHEY and SMNVEV (reference sequence). CDR3 length: 15 amino acids. V gave up 7 bases and J gave up 0 bases; unmatched junction bases: 6. This clone has a single count. The data were also submitted as part of a second study, on human thymus T cells. That paper adds: Healthy Finnish infants undergoing corrective surgery for congenital heart defects provided the donor material. Resections were taken during corrective heart surgery, and the thymus tissue came from these. Among thymic and blood repertoires, usage of V and J genes appeared biased.

What was sequenced was thymocytes. J is TRBJ2-3 and V is TRBV27, with 8 bases that match TRBD2. This TCR was sampled from a boy younger than two with a congenital heart defect. The CDR3 reads CASKPGGRSTDTQYF. The CDR3, as DNA: TGTGCCAGCAAACCGGGCGGGAGGAGCACAGATACGCAGTATTTT.